This paragraph reports one T cell receptor (beta chain). In its sample, this clonotype was seen many times. What this receptor recognizes is not known. No much larger clone exists at a distance of one base, and base qualities are not known. This sample stems from a study of CD8 T cells in ankylosing spondylitis (dated by TCRdb to the late 2010s). The study in broad terms: To find TCR variants linked to disease, the study profiled T cell receptor beta repertoires in ankylosing spondylitis patients and healthy donors. Peripheral blood samples were taken, and synovial fluid was additionally collected from ankylosing spondylitis patients. The full study cohort comprised roughly 24 ankylosing spondylitis patients and about 110 healthy donors.

Broad study findings and their caveats: The disease-linked clones were reported as significantly enriched in matched synovial fluid samples from ankylosing spondylitis patients. Some motif variants had previously been reported in the synovial fluid and blood of reactive arthritis patients, which suggests shared mechanisms of disease initiation. A TCR beta motif made up of several highly homologous amino acid variants appeared to be characteristic of blood from ankylosing spondylitis patients. In peripheral blood, the disease-linked clones were found at relatively low frequencies and had a CD8+ phenotype.

Sequencing relied on an Illumina HiSeq 2500. TCR beta libraries were prepared by quantitative 5'-RACE with molecular barcodes. The authors' analysis ran thus. Disease-linked TCR variants were identified with a new computational method built on a probabilistic model of VDJ rearrangement. Using fastp trimming at Q25 and MiXCR clonotype assembly, TCRdb reanalyzed the public sequencing data and kept in-frame beta chains. Every entry covers one CDR3 protein and lists the most common genes and DNA from its rows. For this entry, the V and J calls and clone size follow TCRdb and not the study's own pipeline. Recorded for this sample are roughly 250,000 distinct CDR3 sequences; approximately 9% of them occurred a single time. Approximately 7% of the sample comes from the top ten. CDR1 and CDR2, per the germline V gene, are SGHAT and FQNNGV. Trimming takes 4 bases off V and 4 bases off J; junction bases not matched to a gene: 11. The CDR3 spans 18 residues, from the cysteine through the phenylalanine. Kept here is only the CDR3 DNA, which spans 54 bases and is read in frame from base 1.

The chain is made from TRBV11-2 and TRBJ2-1, with 12 junctional bases fitting TRBD2. The clonotype comes from a male donor with ankylosing spondylitis or in good health (not recorded which). Sequenced input: blood, either unsorted or a sorted T cell fraction (not recorded which). At the DNA level, the sequence is TGTGCCAGCAGCTCCCGGATTAGACTAGCGGGGGATTACAATGAGCAGTTCTTC. It codes for CASSSRIRLAGDYNEQFF.